These 5 T cell receptor beta chains came from one sample sequenced in a study of beta chain features in type 1 diabetes. Study findings and constraints: People with Type 1 diabetes carried modestly yet significantly shorter TCRB CDR3s in all four CD4+ subsets.

Expressed TCRB transcripts were sequenced because the isolated RNA had all been reverse transcribed beforehand. The repertoire was sequenced with immunoSEQ multiplex PCR; TCRdb's copy has only in-frame clones and lacks some. The profile covers 160,000 or so clones, with roughly 59% appearing a single time and under 0.1% taken by the ten largest. For these TCRs, the target antigens are not known. Input material: naive CD4+ T cells from blood. These receptors were collected from a man aged 25-45 years with type 1 diabetes.

The V and J genes are TRBV5-1 and TRBJ2-3, with 10 positions matching TRBD2. The V gene's germline CDR1 is SGHRS and CDR2 YFSETQ. Unmatched junction bases numbered 9, after V lost 0 bases and J lost 5 bases. CDR3 length equals 17 residues. The CDR3 DNA follows: TGCGCCAGCAGCTTGGCCTACCTAGCGGGGGCCTTAGATACGCAGTATTTT. The encoded protein is CASSLAYLAGALDTQYF.

This sequence joins TRBV11-3 and TRBJ1-1; 7 bases fit TRBD1. The germline V gene encodes CDR1 SGHNT and CDR2 YENEEA. V was pared by 5 bases and J by 3 bases, with 9 bases of the junction left unmatched. This CDR3 is built from 15 residues. Here the CDR3 reads CASSPGGRGDTEAFF. Here the CDR3 DNA reads TGTGCCAGCAGCCCAGGCGGCAGGGGGGACACTGAAGCTTTCTTT.

This sequence joins TRBV7-2 and TRBJ2-7; 13 bases are shared with TRBD2. V shed 0 bases and J 2 bases; nucleotides not matched to a gene: 4. This CDR3 contains 17 residues. Per the germline V gene, CDR1 is SGHTA and CDR2 is FQGNSA. CDR3 residues: CASSLAGTSGTAYEQYF. The CDR3 DNA reads as TGTGCCAGCAGCTTAGCGGGGACTAGCGGGACTGCCTACGAGCAGTACTTC.

This clone was detected once. J is TRBJ2-3 and V is TRBV5-1; D ambiguous. Trimming removed 4 bases at V and 5 bases at J, with 20 bases between. The germline V gene encodes CDR1 SGHRS and CDR2 YFSETQ. This CDR3 has 16 residues. This chain's CDR3 is CASSALAGPREDTQYF. The CDR3 DNA sequence: TGCGCCAGCAGCGCCTTAGCCGGGCCCCGTGAAGATACGCAGTATTTT.

The J gene is TRBJ2-5, the V gene TRBV14; D is uncertain. V lost 3 bases and J 5 bases, leaving 13 bases between the germline ends. This CDR3 comprises 14 residues. Per the germline V gene, CDR1 is SGHDN and CDR2 is FVKESK. CDR3 sequence: CASSHASPGETQYF. Written as DNA, the CDR3 is TGTGCCAGCAGCCACGCCAGCCCCGGGGAGACCCAGTACTTC.